These T cell receptor beta chains were read from a single sample in a study of blood T cell repertoires in COVID-19. Only in-frame clones appear in the TCRdb table, and some are missing; sequencing was by immunoSEQ multiplex PCR. The sample has some 110,000 clones; less than 85% are singletons. Sequencing was carried out using peripheral blood. The source is a man aged 45-65 years with acute or convalescent COVID-19. CDR3s leave out the opening cysteine and the closing phenylalanine or tryptophan.

j_gene | v_gene | CDR3aa
TRBJ2-2 | TRBV11-3 | ASSPDLGLNTGELF
TRBJ1-5 | TRBV29-1 | SVVGASNQPQH
TRBJ2-7 | TRBV5-1 | ASSLGTGIYEQY
TRBJ1-1 | TRBV11-2 | ASSLLTGTNTEAF
TRBJ2-3 | TRBV11-2 | ASSPVGANTQY
TRBJ2-7 | TRBV5-6 | ASSLWWQGGDEQY
TRBJ1-3 | TRBV5-6 | ASSLGFEPGNTIY
TRBJ2-5 | TRBV9 | ASSVGGRETQY
TRBJ2-7 | TRBV19 | ASSMRRGDEQY
TRBJ2-1 | TRBV7-3 | ASSLLAGRSSYNEQF
TRBJ1-5 | TRBV19 | ASSPTGTGQPQH
TRBJ2-2 | TRBV6-1 | ASSEAPGLGTGELF
TRBJ1-4 | TRBV5-1 | ASSHGTDFATNEKLF
TRBJ2-2 | TRBV5-1 | ASSQQGSTGELF
TRBJ2-7 | TRBV3-1/TRBV3-2 | ASSHGRGGFYEQY
TRBJ2-5 | TRBV5-4 | ATGDRVGETQY
TRBJ1-1 | TRBV27 | ASSSRGGATEAF
TRBJ2-1 | TRBV4-1 | ASSILAGVHLTYNEQF